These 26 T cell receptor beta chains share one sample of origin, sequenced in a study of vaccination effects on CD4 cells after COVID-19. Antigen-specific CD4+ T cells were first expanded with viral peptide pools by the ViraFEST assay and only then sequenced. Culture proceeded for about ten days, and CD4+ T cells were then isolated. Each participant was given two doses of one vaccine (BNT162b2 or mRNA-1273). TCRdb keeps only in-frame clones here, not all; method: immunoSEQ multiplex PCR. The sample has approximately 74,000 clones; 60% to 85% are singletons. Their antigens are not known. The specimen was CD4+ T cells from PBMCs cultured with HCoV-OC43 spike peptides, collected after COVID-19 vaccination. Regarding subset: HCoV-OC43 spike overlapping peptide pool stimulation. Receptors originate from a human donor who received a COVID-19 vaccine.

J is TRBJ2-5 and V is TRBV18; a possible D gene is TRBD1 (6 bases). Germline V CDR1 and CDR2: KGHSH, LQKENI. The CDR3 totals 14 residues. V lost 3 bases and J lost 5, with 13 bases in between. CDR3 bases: TGTGCCAGCTCACCTGGACAGCCGGGGGAGACCCAGTACTTC. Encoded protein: CASSPGQPGETQYF.

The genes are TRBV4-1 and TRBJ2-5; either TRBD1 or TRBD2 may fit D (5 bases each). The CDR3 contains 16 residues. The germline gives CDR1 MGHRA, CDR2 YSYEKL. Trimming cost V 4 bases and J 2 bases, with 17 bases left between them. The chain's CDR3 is CASSPPGRARQETQYF. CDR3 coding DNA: TGCGCCAGCAGCCCCCCAGGGCGGGCAAGACAAGAGACCCAGTACTTC.

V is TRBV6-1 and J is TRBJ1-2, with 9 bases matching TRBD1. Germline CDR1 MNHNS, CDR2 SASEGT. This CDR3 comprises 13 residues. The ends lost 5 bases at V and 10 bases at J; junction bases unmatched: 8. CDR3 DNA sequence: TGTGCCAGCAGTCCCGGGACAGGGTTTCCCTACACCTTC. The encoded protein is CASSPGTGFPYTF.

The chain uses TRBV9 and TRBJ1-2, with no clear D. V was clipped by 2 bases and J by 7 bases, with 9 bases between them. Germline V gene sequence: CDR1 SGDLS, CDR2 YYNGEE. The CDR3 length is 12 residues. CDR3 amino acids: CASSVLASGYTF. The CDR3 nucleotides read TGTGCCAGCAGCGTGTTAGCAAGTGGCTACACCTTC.

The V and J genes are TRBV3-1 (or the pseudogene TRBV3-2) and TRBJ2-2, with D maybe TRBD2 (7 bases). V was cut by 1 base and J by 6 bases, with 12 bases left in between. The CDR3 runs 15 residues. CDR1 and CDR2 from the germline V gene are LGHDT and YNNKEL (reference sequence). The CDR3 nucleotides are TGTGCCAGCAGCCAAGGAGGGGGAGGGGCCGGGGAGCTGTTTTTT. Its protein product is CASSQGGGGAGELFF.

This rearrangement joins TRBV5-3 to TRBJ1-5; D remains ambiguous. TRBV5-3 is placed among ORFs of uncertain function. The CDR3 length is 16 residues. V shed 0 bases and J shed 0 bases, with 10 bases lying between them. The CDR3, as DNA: TGTGCCAGAAGCTTGGCCTGTGGGGATAGCAATCAGCCCCAGCATTTT. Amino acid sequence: CARSLACGDSNQPQHF.

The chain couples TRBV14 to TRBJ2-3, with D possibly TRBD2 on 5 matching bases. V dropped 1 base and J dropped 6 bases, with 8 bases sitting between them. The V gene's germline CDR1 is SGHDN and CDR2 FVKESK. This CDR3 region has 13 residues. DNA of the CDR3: TGTGCCAGCAGCCAAGCTACGGGGGATACGCAGTATTTT. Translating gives CASSQATGDTQYF.

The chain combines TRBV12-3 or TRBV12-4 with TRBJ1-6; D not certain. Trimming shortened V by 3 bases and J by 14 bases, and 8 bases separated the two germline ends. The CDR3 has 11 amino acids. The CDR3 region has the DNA TGTGCCAGCAGTTTGGGGATCTCCCTCCACTTT. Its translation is CASSLGISLHF.

CDR3 residues: CASSAGGTNTEAFF. The CDR3 DNA follows: TGTGCCAGCAGCGCAGGGGGGACGAACACTGAAGCTTTCTTT. J is TRBJ1-1 and V is TRBV9; 7 bases line up with TRBD1. This CDR3 contains 14 residues. J gave up 1 base and V 3 bases, and 3 bases lay outside the gene matches. The germline V gene has CDR1 SGDLS and CDR2 YYNGEE.

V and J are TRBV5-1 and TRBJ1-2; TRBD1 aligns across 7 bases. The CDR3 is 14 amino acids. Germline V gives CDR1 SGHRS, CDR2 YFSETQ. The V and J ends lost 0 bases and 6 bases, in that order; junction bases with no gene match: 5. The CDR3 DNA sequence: TGCGCCAGCAGCTTGGGGACAGGTATAGATGGCTACACCTTC. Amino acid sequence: CASSLGTGIDGYTF. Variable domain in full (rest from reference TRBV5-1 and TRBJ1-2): KAGVTQTPRYLIKTRGQQVTLSCSPISGHRSVSWYQQTPGQGLQFLFEYFSETQRNKGNFPGRFSGRQFSNSRSEMNVSTLELGDSALYLCASSLGTGIDGYTFGSGTRLTVV.

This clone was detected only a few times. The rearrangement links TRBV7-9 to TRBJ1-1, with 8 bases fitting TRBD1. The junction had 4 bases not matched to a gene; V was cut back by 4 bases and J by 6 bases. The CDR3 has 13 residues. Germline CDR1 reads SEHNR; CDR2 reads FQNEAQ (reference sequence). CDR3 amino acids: CASSSDRGAEAFF. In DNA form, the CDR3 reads TGTGCCAGCAGCTCTGACAGGGGCGCTGAAGCTTTCTTT.

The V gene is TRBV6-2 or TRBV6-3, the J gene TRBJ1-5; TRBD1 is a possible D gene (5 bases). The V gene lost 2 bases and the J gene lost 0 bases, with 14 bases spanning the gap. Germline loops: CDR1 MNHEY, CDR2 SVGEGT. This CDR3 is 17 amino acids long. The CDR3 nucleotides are TGTGCCAGCAGTTACGTTTGGGGGGAGGGTAGCAATCAGCCCCAGCATTTT. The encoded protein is CASSYVWGEGSNQPQHF.

CDR3 sequence (DNA): TGCGCCAGCTCGAGCTGGATAAGAGAGACCAGAAATCAGCCCCAGCATTTT. Translation gives CASSSWIRETRNQPQHF. The chain is built from TRBV4-3 and TRBJ1-5, with D uncertain. V lost 8 bases and J lost 4, with 24 bases in between. Per germline, CDR1 LGHNA and CDR2 YSLEER. The CDR3 has 17 residues.

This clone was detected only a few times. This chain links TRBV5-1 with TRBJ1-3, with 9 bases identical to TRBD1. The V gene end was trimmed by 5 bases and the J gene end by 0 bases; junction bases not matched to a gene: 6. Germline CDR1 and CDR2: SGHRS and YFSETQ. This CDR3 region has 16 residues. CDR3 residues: CASRAQGATSGNTIYF. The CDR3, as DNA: TGCGCCAGCAGGGCACAGGGGGCAACCTCTGGAAACACCATATATTTT.

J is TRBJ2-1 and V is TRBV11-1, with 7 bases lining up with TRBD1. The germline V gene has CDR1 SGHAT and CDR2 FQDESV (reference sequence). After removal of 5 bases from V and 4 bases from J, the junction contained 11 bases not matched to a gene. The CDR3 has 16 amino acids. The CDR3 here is CASSPFGTVGYNEQFF. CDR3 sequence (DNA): TGTGCCAGCAGCCCATTTGGGACAGTGGGATACAATGAGCAGTTCTTC.

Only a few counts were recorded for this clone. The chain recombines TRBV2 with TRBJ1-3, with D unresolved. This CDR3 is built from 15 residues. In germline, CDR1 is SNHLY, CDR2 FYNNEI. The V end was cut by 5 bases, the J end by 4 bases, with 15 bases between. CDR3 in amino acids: CASSTTEAAGNTIYF. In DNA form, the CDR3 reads TGTGCCAGCAGTACTACAGAAGCCGCCGGAAACACCATATATTTT. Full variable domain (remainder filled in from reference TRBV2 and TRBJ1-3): EPEVTQTPSHQVTQMGQEVILRCVPISNHLYFYWYRQILGQKVEFLVSFYNNEISEKSEIFDDQFSVERPDGSNFTLKIRSTKLEDSAMYFCASSTTEAAGNTIYFGEGSWLTVV.

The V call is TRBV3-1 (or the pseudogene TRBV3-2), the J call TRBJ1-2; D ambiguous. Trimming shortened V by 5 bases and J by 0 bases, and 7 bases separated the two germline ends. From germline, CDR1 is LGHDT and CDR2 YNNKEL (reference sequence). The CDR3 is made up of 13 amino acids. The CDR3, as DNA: TGTGCCAGCAGCTTAAGTTCTAACTATGGCTACACCTTC. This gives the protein CASSLSSNYGYTF.

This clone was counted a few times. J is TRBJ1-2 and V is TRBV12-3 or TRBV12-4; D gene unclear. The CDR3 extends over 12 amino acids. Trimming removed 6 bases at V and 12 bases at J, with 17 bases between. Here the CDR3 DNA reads TGTGCCAGCAGCCAAGGGAACGGTCGCAACACCTTC. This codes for CASSQGNGRNTF.

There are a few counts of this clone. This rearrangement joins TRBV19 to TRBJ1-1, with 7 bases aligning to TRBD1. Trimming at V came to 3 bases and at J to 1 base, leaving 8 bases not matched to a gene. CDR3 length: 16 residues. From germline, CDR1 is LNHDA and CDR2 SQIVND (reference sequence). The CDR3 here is CASSMSLRQGNTEAFF. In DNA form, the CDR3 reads TGTGCCAGTAGTATGAGCCTCAGACAGGGGAACACTGAAGCTTTCTTT.

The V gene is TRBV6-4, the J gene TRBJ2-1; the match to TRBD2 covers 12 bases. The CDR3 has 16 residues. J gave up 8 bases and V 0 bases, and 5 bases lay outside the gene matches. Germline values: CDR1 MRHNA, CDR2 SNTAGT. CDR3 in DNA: TGTGCCAGCAGTGACTCGTCTAGCGGGGGGGCGCATGAGCAGTTCTTC. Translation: CASSDSSSGGAHEQFF.

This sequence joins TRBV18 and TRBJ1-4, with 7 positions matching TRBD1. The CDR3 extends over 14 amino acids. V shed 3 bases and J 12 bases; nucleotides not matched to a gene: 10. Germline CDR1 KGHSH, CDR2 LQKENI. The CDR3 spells CASSPRSNTGELFF. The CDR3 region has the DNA TGTGCCAGCTCACCGAGGAGCAACACAGGGGAACTGTTTTTT. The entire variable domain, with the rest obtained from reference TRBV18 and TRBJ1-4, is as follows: NAGVMQNPRHLVRRRGQEARLRCSPMKGHSHVYWYRQLPEEGLKFMVYLQKENIIDESGMPKERFSAEFPKEGPSILRIQQVVRGDSAAYFCASSPRSNTGELFFGSGTQLSVL.

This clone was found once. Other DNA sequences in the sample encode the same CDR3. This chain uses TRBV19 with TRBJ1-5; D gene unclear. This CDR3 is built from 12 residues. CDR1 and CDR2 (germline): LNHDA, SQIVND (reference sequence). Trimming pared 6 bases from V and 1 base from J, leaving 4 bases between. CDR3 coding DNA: TGTGCCAGTAGGGACAGCAATCAGCCCCAGCATTTT. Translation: CASRDSNQPQHF.

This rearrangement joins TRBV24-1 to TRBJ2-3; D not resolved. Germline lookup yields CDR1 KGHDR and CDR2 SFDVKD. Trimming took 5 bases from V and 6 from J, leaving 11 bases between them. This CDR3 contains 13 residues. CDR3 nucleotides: TGTGCCACCAGTGTTGCGGTCCCCGATACGCAGTATTTT. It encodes CATSVAVPDTQYF.

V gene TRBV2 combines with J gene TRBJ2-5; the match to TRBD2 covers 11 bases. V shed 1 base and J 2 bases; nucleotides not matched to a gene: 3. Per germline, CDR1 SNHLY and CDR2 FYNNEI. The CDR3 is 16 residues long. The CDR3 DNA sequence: TGTGCCAGCAGTGAAGGACTAGCGGGGAAGCAAGAGACCCAGTACTTC. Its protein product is CASSEGLAGKQETQYF.

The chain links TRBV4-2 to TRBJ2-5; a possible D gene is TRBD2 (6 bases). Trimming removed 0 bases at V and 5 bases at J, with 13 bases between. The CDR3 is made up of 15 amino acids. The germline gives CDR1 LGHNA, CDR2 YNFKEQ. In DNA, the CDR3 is TGTGCCAGCAGCCAAGATCGTTGGGGGAGGGAGACCCAGTACTTC. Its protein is CASSQDRWGRETQYF.

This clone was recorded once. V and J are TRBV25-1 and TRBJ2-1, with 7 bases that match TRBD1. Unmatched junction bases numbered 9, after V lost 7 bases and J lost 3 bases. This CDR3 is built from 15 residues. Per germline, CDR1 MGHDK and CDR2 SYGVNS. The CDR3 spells CASTPRQGDYNEQFF. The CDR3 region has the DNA TGTGCCAGCACCCCCCGACAGGGTGACTACAATGAGCAGTTCTTC.